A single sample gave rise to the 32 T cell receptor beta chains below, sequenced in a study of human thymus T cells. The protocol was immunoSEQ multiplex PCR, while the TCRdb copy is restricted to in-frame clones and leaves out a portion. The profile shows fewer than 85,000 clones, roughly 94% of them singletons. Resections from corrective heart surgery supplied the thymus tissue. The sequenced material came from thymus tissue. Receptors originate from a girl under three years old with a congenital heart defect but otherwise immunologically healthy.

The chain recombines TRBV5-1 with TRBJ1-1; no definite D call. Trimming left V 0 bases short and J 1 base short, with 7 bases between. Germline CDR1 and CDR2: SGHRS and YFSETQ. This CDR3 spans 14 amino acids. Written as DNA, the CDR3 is TGCGCCAGCAGCTTGGGGGCGGAGAACACTGAAGCTTTCTTT. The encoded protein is CASSLGAENTEAFF.

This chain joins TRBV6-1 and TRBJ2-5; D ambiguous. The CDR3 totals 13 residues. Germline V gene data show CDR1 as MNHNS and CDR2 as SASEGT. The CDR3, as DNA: TGTGTAACGGAAGTTGGGCTCCAAGAGACCCAGTACTTC. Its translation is CVTEVGLQETQYF.

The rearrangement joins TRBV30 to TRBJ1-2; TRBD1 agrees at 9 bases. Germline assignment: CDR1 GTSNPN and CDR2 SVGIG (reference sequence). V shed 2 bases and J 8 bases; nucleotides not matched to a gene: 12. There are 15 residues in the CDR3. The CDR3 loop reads CAWSITGTGQSGYTF. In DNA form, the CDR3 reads TGTGCCTGGAGTATCACCGGGACAGGGCAAAGCGGCTACACCTTC.

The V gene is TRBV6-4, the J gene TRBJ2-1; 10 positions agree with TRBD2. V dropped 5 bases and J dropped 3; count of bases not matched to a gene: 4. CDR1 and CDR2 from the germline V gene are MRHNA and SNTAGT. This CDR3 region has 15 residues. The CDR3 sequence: CASSLAGGLYNEQFF. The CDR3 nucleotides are TGTGCCAGCAGTTTAGCGGGAGGACTCTACAATGAGCAGTTCTTC.

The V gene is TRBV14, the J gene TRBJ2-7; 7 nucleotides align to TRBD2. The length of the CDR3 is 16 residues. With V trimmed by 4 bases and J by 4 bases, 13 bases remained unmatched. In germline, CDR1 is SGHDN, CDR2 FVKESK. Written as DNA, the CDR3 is TGTGCCAGCAGCCGAGGCCCACCAGGCGGGGGATACGAGCAGTACTTC. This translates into CASSRGPPGGGYEQYF.

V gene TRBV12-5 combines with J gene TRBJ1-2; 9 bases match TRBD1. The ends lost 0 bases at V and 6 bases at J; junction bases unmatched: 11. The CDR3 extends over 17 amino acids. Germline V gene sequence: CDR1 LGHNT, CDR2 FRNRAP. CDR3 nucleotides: TGTGCTAGTGGTTTGGTAGAGGCCGGGACAGGGAGAGATGGCTACACCTTC. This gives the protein CASGLVEAGTGRDGYTF.

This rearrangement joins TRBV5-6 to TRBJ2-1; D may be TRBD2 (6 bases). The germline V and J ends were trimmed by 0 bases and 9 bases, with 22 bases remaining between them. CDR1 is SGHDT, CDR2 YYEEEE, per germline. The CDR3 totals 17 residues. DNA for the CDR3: TGTGCCAGCAGCTTGGCCCACCGGGAGAGACCGACGGGTGAGCAGTTCTTC. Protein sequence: CASSLAHRERPTGEQFF. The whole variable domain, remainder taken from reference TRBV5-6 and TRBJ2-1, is DAGVTQSPTHLIKTRGQQVTLRCSPKSGHDTVSWYQQALGQGPQFIFQYYEEEERQRGNFPDRFSGHQFPNYSSELNVNALLLGDSALYLCASSLAHRERPTGEQFFGPGTRLTVL.

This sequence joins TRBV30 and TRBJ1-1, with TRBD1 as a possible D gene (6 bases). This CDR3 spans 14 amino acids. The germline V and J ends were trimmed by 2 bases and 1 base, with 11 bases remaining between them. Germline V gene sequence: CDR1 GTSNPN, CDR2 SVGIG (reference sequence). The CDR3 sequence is CAWSWGLPNTEAFF. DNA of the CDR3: TGTGCCTGGAGTTGGGGGCTTCCGAACACTGAAGCTTTCTTT.

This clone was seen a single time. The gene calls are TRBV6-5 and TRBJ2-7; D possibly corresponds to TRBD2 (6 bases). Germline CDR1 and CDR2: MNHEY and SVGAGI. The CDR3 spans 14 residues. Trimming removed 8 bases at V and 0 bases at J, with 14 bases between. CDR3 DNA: TGTGCCAGCGGGCGGGACTCCAGCTCCTACGAGCAGTACTTC. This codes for CASGRDSSSYEQYF.

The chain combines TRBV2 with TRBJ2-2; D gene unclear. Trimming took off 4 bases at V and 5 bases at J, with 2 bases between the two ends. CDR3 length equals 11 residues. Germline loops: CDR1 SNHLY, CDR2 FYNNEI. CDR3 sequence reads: CASSGTGELFF. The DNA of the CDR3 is TGTGCCAGCAGTGGTACCGGGGAGCTGTTTTTT.

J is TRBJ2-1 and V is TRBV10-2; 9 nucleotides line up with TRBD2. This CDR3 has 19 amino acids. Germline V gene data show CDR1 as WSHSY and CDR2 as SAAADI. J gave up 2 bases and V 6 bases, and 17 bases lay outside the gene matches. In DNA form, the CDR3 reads TGCGCCAGCAGAGACCTGACTAGCGGATCGGATCACCCCTACAATGAGCAGTTCTTC. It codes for CASRDLTSGSDHPYNEQFF.

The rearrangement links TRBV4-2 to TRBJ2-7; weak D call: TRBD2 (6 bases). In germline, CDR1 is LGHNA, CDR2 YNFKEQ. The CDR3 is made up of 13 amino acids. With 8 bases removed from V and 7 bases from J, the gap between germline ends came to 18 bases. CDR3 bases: TGTGCCAGCTCTGGGACTCGCGGTTGTGAGCAGTACTTC. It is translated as CASSGTRGCEQYF.

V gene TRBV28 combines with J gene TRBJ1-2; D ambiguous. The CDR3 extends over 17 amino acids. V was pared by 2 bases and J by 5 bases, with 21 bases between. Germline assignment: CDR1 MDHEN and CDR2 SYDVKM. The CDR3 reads CASSLIPVTYKSYGYTF. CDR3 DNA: TGTGCCAGCAGTTTAATCCCGGTGACGTACAAGAGTTATGGCTACACCTTC.

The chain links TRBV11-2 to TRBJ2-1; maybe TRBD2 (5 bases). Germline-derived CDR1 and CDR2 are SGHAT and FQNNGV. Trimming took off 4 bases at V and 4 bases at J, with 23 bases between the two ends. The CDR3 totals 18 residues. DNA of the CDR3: TGTGCCAGCAGCTCAGGACTTGCTCGTCTGTCCAGTTACAATGAGCAGTTCTTC. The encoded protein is CASSSGLARLSSYNEQFF.

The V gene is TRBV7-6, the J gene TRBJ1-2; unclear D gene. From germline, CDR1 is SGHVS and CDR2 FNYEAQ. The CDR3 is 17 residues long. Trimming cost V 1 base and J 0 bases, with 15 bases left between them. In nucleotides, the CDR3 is TGTGCCAGCAGCTTAGGGTCTCGAGAGGAAACTAACTATGGCTACACCTTC. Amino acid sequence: CASSLGSREETNYGYTF.

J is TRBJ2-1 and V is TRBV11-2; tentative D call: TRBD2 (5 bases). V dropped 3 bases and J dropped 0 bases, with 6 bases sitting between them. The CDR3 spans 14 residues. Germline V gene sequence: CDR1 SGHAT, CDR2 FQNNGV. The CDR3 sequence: CASSFRDSYNEQFF. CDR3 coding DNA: TGTGCCAGCAGCTTCCGGGACTCCTACAATGAGCAGTTCTTC.

The CDR3 loop is CASSRNVPNQPQHF. The DNA of the CDR3 is TGTGCCAGCTCACGAAACGTCCCCAATCAGCCCCAGCATTTT. This sequence joins TRBV18 and TRBJ1-5; D is ambiguous. CDR1 and CDR2 from the germline V gene are KGHSH and LQKENI. The V and J ends lost 4 bases and 3 bases respectively, with 10 bases between them. The CDR3 extends over 14 amino acids.

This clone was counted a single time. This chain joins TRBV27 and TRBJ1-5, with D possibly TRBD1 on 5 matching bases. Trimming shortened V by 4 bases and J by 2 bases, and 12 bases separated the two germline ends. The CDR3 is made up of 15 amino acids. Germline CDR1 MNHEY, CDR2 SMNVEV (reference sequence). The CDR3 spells CASSSNRGGNQPQHF. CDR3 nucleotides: TGTGCCAGCAGTTCTAATCGGGGCGGCAATCAGCCCCAGCATTTT.

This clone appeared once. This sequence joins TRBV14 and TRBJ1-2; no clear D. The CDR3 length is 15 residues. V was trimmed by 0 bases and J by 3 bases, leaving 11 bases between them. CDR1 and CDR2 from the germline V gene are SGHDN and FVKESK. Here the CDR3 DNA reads TGTGCCAGCAGCCAAGACAGGAGAGCATACTATGGCTACACCTTC. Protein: CASSQDRRAYYGYTF.

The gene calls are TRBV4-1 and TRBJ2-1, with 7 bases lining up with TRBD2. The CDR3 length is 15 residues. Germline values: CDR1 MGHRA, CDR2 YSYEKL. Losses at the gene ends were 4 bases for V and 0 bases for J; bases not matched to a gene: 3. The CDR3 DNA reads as TGCGCCAGCAGCCTAAGCGGGAACTCCTACAATGAGCAGTTCTTC. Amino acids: CASSLSGNSYNEQFF.

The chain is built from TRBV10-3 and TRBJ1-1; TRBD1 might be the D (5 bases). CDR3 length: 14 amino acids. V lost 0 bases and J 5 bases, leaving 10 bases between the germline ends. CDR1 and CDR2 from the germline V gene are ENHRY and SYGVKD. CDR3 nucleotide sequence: TGTGCCATCAGTGAGTCGACCAGGGATACTGAAGCTTTCTTT. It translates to CAISESTRDTEAFF.

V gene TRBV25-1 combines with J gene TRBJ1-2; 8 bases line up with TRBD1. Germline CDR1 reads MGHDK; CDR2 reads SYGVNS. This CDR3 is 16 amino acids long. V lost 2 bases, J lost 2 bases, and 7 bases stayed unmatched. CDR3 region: CASSERGAGGNYGYTF. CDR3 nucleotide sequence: TGTGCCAGCAGTGAAAGGGGGGCAGGGGGCAACTATGGCTACACCTTC.

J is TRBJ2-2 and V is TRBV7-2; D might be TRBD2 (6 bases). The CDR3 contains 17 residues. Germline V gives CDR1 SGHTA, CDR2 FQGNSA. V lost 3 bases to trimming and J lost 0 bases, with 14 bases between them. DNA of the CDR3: TGTGCCAGCAGCTTGTCCGGGAGTCCAACGAACACCGGGGAGCTGTTTTTT. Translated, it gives CASSLSGSPTNTGELFF.

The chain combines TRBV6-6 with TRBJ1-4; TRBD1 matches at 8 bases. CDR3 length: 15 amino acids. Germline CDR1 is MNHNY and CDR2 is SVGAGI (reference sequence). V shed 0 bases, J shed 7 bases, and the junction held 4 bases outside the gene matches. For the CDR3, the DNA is TGTGCCAGCAGTTACTCTCCCAGGGGGCTTGAAAAACTGTTTTTT. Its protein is CASSYSPRGLEKLFF.

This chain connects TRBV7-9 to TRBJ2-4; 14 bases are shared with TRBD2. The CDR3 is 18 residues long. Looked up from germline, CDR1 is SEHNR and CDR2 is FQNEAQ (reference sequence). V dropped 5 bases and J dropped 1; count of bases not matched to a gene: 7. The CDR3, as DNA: TGTGCCAGCAGCCTAGGGACTAGCGGGAGTGTCGCCAAAAACATTCAGTACTTC. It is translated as CASSLGTSGSVAKNIQYF. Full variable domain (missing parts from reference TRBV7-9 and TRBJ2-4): DTGVSQNPRHKITKRGQNVTFRCDPISEHNRLYWYRQTLGQGPEFLTYFQNEAQLEKSRLLSDRFSAERPKGSFSTLEIQRTEQGDSAMYLCASSLGTSGSVAKNIQYFGAGTRLSVL.

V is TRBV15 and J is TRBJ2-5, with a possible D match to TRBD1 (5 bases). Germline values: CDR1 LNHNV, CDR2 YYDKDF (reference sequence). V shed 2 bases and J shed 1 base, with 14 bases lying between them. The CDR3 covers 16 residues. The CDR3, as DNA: TGTGCCACCAGCAGAAACCGGCCCACAGGCCAAGAGACCCAGTACTTC. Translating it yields CATSRNRPTGQETQYF.

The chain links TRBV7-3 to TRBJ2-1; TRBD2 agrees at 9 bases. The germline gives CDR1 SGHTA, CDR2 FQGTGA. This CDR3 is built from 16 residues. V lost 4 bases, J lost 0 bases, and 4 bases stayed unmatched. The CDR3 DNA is TGTGCCAGCAGCTCAGAGCGGGGGGACTCCTACAATGAGCAGTTCTTC. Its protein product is CASSSERGDSYNEQFF. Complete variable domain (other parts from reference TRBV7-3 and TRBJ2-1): GAGVSQTPSNKVTEKGKYVELRCDPISGHTALYWYRQSLGQGPEFLIYFQGTGAADDSGLPNDRFFAVRPEGSVSTLKIQRTERGDSAVYLCASSSERGDSYNEQFFGPGTRLTVL.

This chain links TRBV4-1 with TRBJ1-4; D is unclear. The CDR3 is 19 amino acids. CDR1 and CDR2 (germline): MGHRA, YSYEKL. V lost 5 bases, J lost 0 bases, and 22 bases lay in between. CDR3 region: CASSSQDTGASATNEKLFF. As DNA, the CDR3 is TGCGCCAGCAGCTCCCAAGACACGGGAGCCTCTGCAACTAATGAAAAACTGTTTTTT.

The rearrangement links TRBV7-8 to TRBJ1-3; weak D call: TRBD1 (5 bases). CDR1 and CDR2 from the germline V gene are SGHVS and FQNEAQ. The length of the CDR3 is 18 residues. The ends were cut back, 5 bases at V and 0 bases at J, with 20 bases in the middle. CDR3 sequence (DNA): TGTGCCAGCAGCCAACCAAGACAGAGGGGTTCCTCTGGAAACACCATATATTTT. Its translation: CASSQPRQRGSSGNTIYF. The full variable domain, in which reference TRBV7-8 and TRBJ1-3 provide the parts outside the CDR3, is GAGVSQSPRYKVAKRGQDVALRCDPISGHVSLFWYQQALGQGPEFLTYFQNEAQLDKSGLPSDRFFAERPEGSVSTLKIQRTQQEDSAVYLCASSQPRQRGSSGNTIYFGEGSWLTVV.

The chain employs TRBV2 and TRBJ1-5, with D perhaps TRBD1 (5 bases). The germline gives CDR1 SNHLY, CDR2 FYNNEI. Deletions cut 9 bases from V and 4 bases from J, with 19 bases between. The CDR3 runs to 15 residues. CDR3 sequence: CASVLGESPNQPQHF. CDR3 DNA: TGTGCCAGTGTATTGGGGGAATCCCCAAATCAGCCCCAGCATTTT.

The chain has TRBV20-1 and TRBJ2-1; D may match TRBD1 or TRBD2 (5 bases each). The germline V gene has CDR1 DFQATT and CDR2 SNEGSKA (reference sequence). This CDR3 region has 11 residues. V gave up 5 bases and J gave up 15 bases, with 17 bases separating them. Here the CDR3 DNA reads TGCAGTGCTTCGGGACCTTCTGCGTGGTTCTTC. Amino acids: CSASGPSAWFF.

CDR3 in DNA: TGCGCCAGCAGTCCCGGGACTAGCTCGGGGGAGTTCTTC. This translates into CASSPGTSSGEFF. This rearrangement joins TRBV10-1 to TRBJ2-1; 9 bases align to TRBD2. Trimming at V came to 5 bases and at J to 14 bases, leaving 10 bases not matched to a gene. The CDR3 contains 13 residues. Germline assignment: CDR1 WNHNN and CDR2 SYGVQD (reference sequence).